The 30 T cell receptor beta chains given below trace back to one sample, sequenced in a study of CD8 T cells in ankylosing spondylitis. Notes on the study in general: One TCR beta motif, made up of seven to nine highly homologous variants, appeared characteristic of ankylosing spondylitis blood.

Their specific antigens are unknown. One entry per CDR3 protein, called by TCRdb with MiXCR from the 5' RACE reads. The sample has roughly 700,000 distinct CDR3 sequences; around 20% are singletons. Sequences were obtained from blood, either unsorted or a sorted T cell fraction (not recorded which). Receptor source: a male donor with ankylosing spondylitis.

This clonotype was seen a few times. The CDR3: CASSKTLAANTDTQYF. The CDR3 DNA is TGTGCCAGCAGCAAAACACTAGCGGCGAACACAGATACGCAGTATTTT. The V gene is TRBV7-9, the J gene TRBJ2-3, with 8 bases identical to TRBD2. Trimming removed 5 bases from V and 2 bases from J; junction bases left unmatched: 9. Germline V gene data show CDR1 as SEHNR and CDR2 as FQNEAQ (reference sequence). The CDR3 is 16 residues long.

This clonotype has a handful of counts. The chain employs TRBV24-1 and TRBJ2-5; 7 positions agree with TRBD1. The CDR3 consists of 14 residues. In germline, CDR1 is KGHDR, CDR2 SFDVKD. V dropped 3 bases and J dropped 4; count of bases not matched to a gene: 4. CDR3 region: CATSDPTGVETQYF. The CDR3 bases are TGTGCCACCAGTGATCCCACAGGGGTAGAGACCCAGTACTTC.

This clonotype turned up a few times. The chain employs TRBV2 and TRBJ1-2, with TRBD1 as a possible D gene (6 bases). The V end lost 2 bases, the J end lost 6 bases, and 13 bases lay between the germline ends. The CDR3 spans 14 residues. Germline CDR1 and CDR2: SNHLY and FYNNEI. In DNA form, the CDR3 reads TGTGCCAGCAGTGAAATGGGGGGCCGACATGGCTACACCTTC. Translated, it gives CASSEMGGRHGYTF.

This clonotype appeared many times. J is TRBJ2-7 and V is TRBV5-6; tentatively, D is TRBD1 (6 bases). The CDR3 contains 16 residues. V lost 1 base and J lost 2, with 16 bases in between. Germline V gene lookup returns CDR1 SGHDT and CDR2 YYEEEE. For the CDR3, the DNA is TGTGCCAGCAGCTTGTATACGTGGACAGTGGCCTACGAGCAGTACTTC. It yields the protein CASSLYTWTVAYEQYF.

Turning to this clonotype: Germline is not matched at one junction end, which may reflect a read error. The rearrangement joins TRBV19 to TRBJ1-1; TRBD1 might be the D (5 bases). Germline V CDR1 and CDR2: LNHDA, SQIVND (reference sequence). This CDR3 is 15 amino acids long. The CDR3 is CASTQNGASTELRSF. The DNA of the CDR3 is TGTGCCAGTACCCAAAATGGGGCCTCGACGGAGTTGCGTAGCTTT. The full variable domain, its missing parts supplied by reference TRBV19 and TRBJ1-1, is DGGITQSPKYLFRKEGQNVTLSCEQNLNHDAMYWYRQDPGQGLRLIYYSQIVNDFQKGDIAEGYSVSREKKESFPLTVTSAQKNPTAFYLCASTQNGASTELRSFGQGTRLTVV.

The rearrangement joins TRBV24-1 to TRBJ2-6; 7 nucleotides align to TRBD1. The CDR3 is 17 amino acids. V lost 5 bases and J lost 0; bases outside the gene matches: 6. Germline CDR1 KGHDR, CDR2 SFDVKD. CDR3 sequence: CATSAPTGNSGANVLTF. The CDR3 nucleotides read TGTGCCACCAGTGCTCCGACAGGGAACTCTGGGGCCAACGTCCTGACTTTC.

The chain is built from TRBV10-3 and TRBJ2-7; D call uncertain. The V end lost 10 bases, the J end lost 4 bases, and 14 bases lay between the germline ends. Germline assignment: CDR1 ENHRY and CDR2 SYGVKD. The CDR3 runs to 12 residues. The CDR3 DNA reads TGTGCCACCCTCGACTCGGATTACGAGCAGTACTTC. It specifies CATLDSDYEQYF.

The J gene is TRBJ2-1, the V gene TRBV7-9; 11 nucleotides agree with TRBD2. CDR1 and CDR2 (germline): SEHNR, FQNEAQ (reference sequence). The CDR3 is 16 amino acids. The V gene end was trimmed by 1 base and the J gene end by 3 bases; junction bases not matched to a gene: 2. The CDR3 here is CASSLVGLAVYNEQFF. For the CDR3, the DNA is TGTGCCAGCAGCTTAGTGGGACTAGCGGTCTACAATGAGCAGTTCTTC. The variable domain in full, with the rest retrieved from reference TRBV7-9 and TRBJ2-1, is DTGVSQNPRHKITKRGQNVTFRCDPISEHNRLYWYRQTLGQGPEFLTYFQNEAQLEKSRLLSDRFSAERPKGSFSTLEIQRTEQGDSAMYLCASSLVGLAVYNEQFFGPGTRLTVL.

This clonotype appeared a few times. The CDR3 bases are TGCAGCGTCTACAGGGGCACTGAAGCTTTCTTT. It specifies CSVYRGTEAFF. The chain uses TRBV29-1 and TRBJ1-1; 7 nucleotides match TRBD1. CDR3 length equals 11 residues. With 6 bases clipped from V and 4 bases from J, the junction kept 2 bases outside the gene matches. Germline assignment: CDR1 SQVTM and CDR2 ANQGSEA.

V gene TRBV7-8 combines with J gene TRBJ1-2; 7 bases agree with TRBD1. This CDR3 is 14 amino acids long. V dropped 5 bases and J dropped 4; count of bases not matched to a gene: 7. Germline assignment: CDR1 SGHVS and CDR2 FQNEAQ. The CDR3: CASSRDRFFYGYTF. CDR3 nucleotides: TGTGCCAGCAGCAGGGACAGATTTTTCTATGGCTACACCTTC.

This chain connects TRBV6-1 to TRBJ2-3, with TRBD2 matching 9 bases. With V trimmed by 6 bases and J by 0 bases, 10 bases remained unmatched. The CDR3 sequence is 17 residues long. Germline CDR1 reads MNHNS; CDR2 reads SASEGT. Written as DNA, the CDR3 is TGTGCCAGCAGGCCCCTAGCGGGGAGGGCTAGCACAGATACGCAGTATTTT. Translation gives CASRPLAGRASTDTQYF.

This chain connects TRBV12-3 or TRBV12-4 to TRBJ2-1, with TRBD1 matching 9 bases. The CDR3 has 16 residues. V was clipped by 5 bases and J by 1 base; unmatched bases: 6. CDR3 coding DNA: TGTGCCAGCAGTGTGGACAGGGGCCGTTCCTACAATGAGCAGTTCTTC. Translated: CASSVDRGRSYNEQFF.

The CDR3 region is CASSQWMGPSGLLSSEQFF. The DNA for the CDR3 is TGTGCCAGCAGCCAATGGATGGGACCCTCGGGGCTCCTGTCGAGTGAGCAGTTCTTC. The V call is TRBV4-2, the J call TRBJ2-1; D possibly matches TRBD1 or TRBD2 (5 bases each). Germline CDR1 reads LGHNA; CDR2 reads YNFKEQ. The V and J ends lost 2 bases and 9 bases respectively, with 29 bases between them. The CDR3 runs to 19 residues.

This chain uses TRBV29-1 with TRBJ2-1, with D possibly matching TRBD2 (6 bases). The CDR3 contains 14 residues. The V gene lost 6 bases and the J gene lost 1 base, with 13 bases spanning the gap. Germline CDR1 SQVTM, CDR2 ANQGSEA. The CDR3 is CSVGLEGSYNEQFF. CDR3 nucleotides: TGCAGCGTCGGGTTGGAGGGATCCTACAATGAGCAGTTCTTC.

This clonotype was detected many times. The junction departs from germline at one end; a sequencing error may be responsible. The gene calls are TRBV5-1 and TRBJ2-5; D might be TRBD1 or TRBD2, each matching 5 bases. The CDR3 has 13 residues. The germline gives CDR1 SGHRS, CDR2 YFSETQ. CDR3 region: CASSLSGRETQYF. As DNA, the CDR3 is TGTGCCAGCAGTTTATCAGGGAGAGAGACCCAGTACTTC. The entire variable domain, with the rest obtained from reference TRBV5-1 and TRBJ2-5, is as follows: KAGVTQTPRYLIKTRGQQVTLSCSPISGHRSVSWYQQTPGQGLQFLFEYFSETQRNKGNFPGRFSGRQFSNSRSEMNVSTLELGDSALYLCASSLSGRETQYFGPGTRLLVL.

This clonotype was seen more than once but under ten times. The V gene is TRBV11-1, the J gene TRBJ2-2, with 10 bases matching TRBD2. The CDR3 runs to 16 residues. V shed 2 bases, J shed 7 bases, and the junction held 7 bases outside the gene matches. Germline assignment: CDR1 SGHAT and CDR2 FQDESV (reference sequence). CDR3: CASSLRASGRGGELFF. The CDR3 bases are TGTGCCAGCAGCTTAAGGGCTAGCGGGAGAGGCGGGGAGCTGTTTTTT.

The CDR3 loop reads CASSHSDRVATDTQYF. The DNA of the CDR3 is TGTGCCAGCAGCCATTCCGACAGGGTAGCCACAGATACGCAGTATTTT. V is TRBV12-3 or TRBV12-4 and J is TRBJ2-3, with TRBD1 matching over 7 bases. CDR3 length: 16 residues. V dropped 6 bases and J dropped 2; count of bases not matched to a gene: 11.

This clonotype was seen at least ten times. The junction does not match germline at one end; this may be a read error. The V gene is TRBV5-1, the J gene TRBJ1-4, with D hard to call. The CDR3 contains 14 residues. In germline, CDR1 is SGHRS, CDR2 YFSETQ. DNA for the CDR3: TGTGCCAGCAGCTTACGGGCCTCGAATGAAAAACTGTTTTTT. Its protein is CASSLRASNEKLFF.

This rearrangement joins TRBV9 to TRBJ2-7; 14 bases are shared with TRBD2. The V gene's germline CDR1 is SGDLS and CDR2 YYNGEE. Losses at the gene ends were 4 bases for V and 7 bases for J; bases not matched to a gene: 7. This CDR3 region has 15 residues. The DNA for the CDR3 is TGTGCCAGCAGCCCCTGGACTAGCGGGGGGTCAGAGCAGTACTTC. Residues: CASSPWTSGGSEQYF.

V gene TRBV15 combines with J gene TRBJ1-5; D is possibly TRBD1 (6 bases). V was clipped by 6 bases and J by 0 bases, with 9 bases between them. This CDR3 comprises 14 residues. Germline V gene data show CDR1 as LNHNV and CDR2 as YYDKDF (reference sequence). The DNA for the CDR3 is TGTGCCACCAGTTTACAGGGTAGCAATCAGCCCCAGCATTTT. Its translation is CATSLQGSNQPQHF.

The V call is TRBV20-1, the J call TRBJ2-1, with TRBD2 matching 12 bases. CDR3 length equals 13 residues. The V gene's germline CDR1 is DFQATT and CDR2 SNEGSKA (reference sequence). With 5 bases clipped from V and 6 bases from J, the junction kept 2 bases outside the gene matches. The CDR3 region is CSAALAGGNEQFF. In nucleotides, the CDR3 is TGCAGTGCTGCACTAGCGGGAGGCAATGAGCAGTTCTTC.

V usage is TRBV7-9 and J usage is TRBJ2-1; TRBD1 aligns across 8 bases. The CDR3 covers 15 residues. Germline CDR1 reads SEHNR; CDR2 reads FQNEAQ (reference sequence). V dropped 5 bases and J dropped 5; count of bases not matched to a gene: 8. The CDR3 region is CASSPRGQVHNEQFF. CDR3 coding DNA: TGTGCCAGCAGCCCCCGGGGACAGGTCCACAATGAGCAGTTCTTC.

The count of this clonotype is one. At one of its ends the junction is not consistent with the germline gene, which may arise from a read error. The chain has TRBV12-3 or TRBV12-4 and TRBJ2-1; D is possibly TRBD2 (6 bases). The length of the CDR3 is 18 residues. CDR3 region: CASCLGSSGASSYNEQFF. CDR3 DNA sequence: TGTGCCAGCTGTTTGGGGAGTAGCGGAGCCAGCTCCTACAATGAGCAGTTCTTC.

The sample holds a few counts of this clonotype. This chain joins TRBV18 and TRBJ2-3; D call uncertain. CDR1 and CDR2 from the germline V gene are KGHSH and LQKENI. V was trimmed by 6 bases and J by 5 bases, leaving 12 bases between them. The CDR3 has 13 residues. In DNA, the CDR3 is TGTGCCAGCTCCCTGTTAGTAGAAGATACGCAGTATTTT. Its protein product is CASSLLVEDTQYF.

In its sample, this clonotype was seen many times. At one end the junction does not follow the germline gene, possibly because of a read error. The V call is TRBV15, the J call TRBJ1-1; tentative D call: TRBD1 (5 bases). The germline V gene has CDR1 LNHNV and CDR2 YYDKDF (reference sequence). The CDR3 covers 15 residues. CDR3 sequence (DNA): TGTGCCACCAGCGGAGAGGGGTTTGGGTACACTGAAGCTTTCTTT. Translation: CATSGEGFGYTEAFF.

This clonotype was observed a handful of times. The CDR3 region is CASRNFRGSYEQYF. The CDR3 DNA reads as TGTGCCAGCAGGAACTTCCGGGGGTCCTACGAGCAGTACTTC. The chain couples TRBV6-2 or TRBV6-3 to TRBJ2-7, with a weak D call TRBD2 (6 bases). The CDR3 consists of 14 residues. Trimming left V 6 bases short and J 1 base short, with 13 bases between. Germline V gives CDR1 MNHEY, CDR2 SVGEGT.

The chain joins TRBV30 to TRBJ2-1, with D possibly matching TRBD2 (5 bases). Trimming shortened V by 3 bases and J by 5 bases, and 8 bases separated the two germline ends. Germline assignment: CDR1 GTSNPN and CDR2 SVGIG (reference sequence). The CDR3 loop spans 12 amino acids. Here the CDR3 DNA reads TGTGCCTGGAGGGACTTTCACAATGAGCAGTTCTTC. It is translated as CAWRDFHNEQFF.

The rearrangement links TRBV7-6 to TRBJ2-7; 7 positions match TRBD1. Germline values: CDR1 SGHVS, CDR2 FNYEAQ. The CDR3 is 14 amino acids. The V gene end was trimmed by 5 bases and the J gene end by 4 bases; junction bases not matched to a gene: 8. The CDR3 DNA is TGTGCCAGCAGCACCAGGGGGAGTAGTTACGAGCAGTACTTC. It codes for CASSTRGSSYEQYF.

The J gene is TRBJ1-1, the V gene TRBV20-1; 10 bases map to TRBD1. Germline CDR1 and CDR2: DFQATT and SNEGSKA (reference sequence). The V and J ends lost 5 bases and 4 bases, in that order; junction bases with no gene match: 7. The CDR3 runs to 14 residues. The CDR3 here is CSASRQGATTEAFF. The CDR3 DNA follows: TGCAGTGCTTCGCGACAGGGGGCGACCACTGAAGCTTTCTTT.

This chain uses TRBV14 with TRBJ2-7; D possibly corresponds to TRBD2 (6 bases). Germline loops: CDR1 SGHDN, CDR2 FVKESK. V shed 0 bases and J shed 3 bases, with 12 bases lying between them. The CDR3 runs to 15 residues. The CDR3 DNA is TGTGCCAGCAGCCAAGATCGGGGCGGGATCTACGAGCAGTACTTC. It specifies CASSQDRGGIYEQYF.